The rows below give T cell receptor beta chains drawn from one sample of a study of sequential checkpoint blockade in melanoma. Sequenced by immunoSEQ multiplex PCR; TCRdb stores in-frame clones only, minus some. The table lists about 20,000 clones, roughly four fifths of them singletons. The material sequenced was CD8+ T cells sorted from blood (inferred from file names), taken from a patient given nivolumab and ipilimumab in sequence. The source of these receptors is a human donor with melanoma. Both conserved end residues are part of each CDR3. Each record gives: J gene, D gene, V gene, clone size, CDR3 DNA, CDR3 protein. A D gene is named only where the DNA matches it firmly. Some rows mark clone size as missing; the rest say once, few, many or name a class of expanded clone.

j_gene: TRBJ1-5; d_gene: NA; v_gene: TRBV19; abundance: few; CDR3nt: TGTGCCAGTACCCTAATCCGCTCGGGCAATCAGCCCCAGCATTTT; CDR3aa: CASTLIRSGNQPQHF
j_gene: TRBJ1-4; d_gene: NA; v_gene: TRBV4-3; abundance: NA; CDR3nt: TGCGCCAGCAGCACCCAGCGGAAATTGAGTGAAAAACTGTTTTTT; CDR3aa: CASSTQRKLSEKLFF
j_gene: TRBJ2-1; d_gene: TRBD1; v_gene: TRBV2; abundance: once; CDR3nt: TGTGCCAGCAGGGGACAGGGATCATACAATGAGCAGTTCTTC; CDR3aa: CASRGQGSYNEQFF
j_gene: TRBJ1-3; d_gene: TRBD1; v_gene: TRBV6-1; abundance: NA; CDR3nt: TGTGCCAGCAGTCGACTTGACAGGGGGGCAAACACCATATATTTT; CDR3aa: CASSRLDRGANTIYF
j_gene: TRBJ1-2; d_gene: NA; v_gene: TRBV6-5; abundance: NA; CDR3nt: TGTGCCAGCAGTTACGACTTCCTAAACTATGGCTACACCTTC; CDR3aa: CASSYDFLNYGYTF
j_gene: TRBJ1-2; d_gene: TRBD1; v_gene: TRBV5-6; abundance: NA; CDR3nt: TGTGCCAGCAGCTGGGGTCCCGGGACAGGGACAAGAGGCTACACCTTC; CDR3aa: CASSWGPGTGTRGYTF
j_gene: TRBJ2-3; d_gene: NA; v_gene: TRBV4-3; abundance: NA; CDR3nt: TGCGCCAGCAGTCGACAGGCTTTGGGAGATACGCAGTATTTT; CDR3aa: CASSRQALGDTQYF
j_gene: TRBJ2-5; d_gene: NA; v_gene: TRBV7-9; abundance: NA; CDR3nt: TGTGCCAGCAGCTTATCAGGGGAAGAGACCCAGTACTTC; CDR3aa: CASSLSGEETQYF
j_gene: TRBJ2-1; d_gene: NA; v_gene: TRBV9; abundance: once; CDR3nt: TGTGCCAGCAGCGTATCGGACAATGAGCAGTTCTTC; CDR3aa: CASSVSDNEQFF
j_gene: TRBJ2-2; d_gene: NA; v_gene: TRBV4-2; abundance: once; CDR3nt: TGTGCCAGCAGCCAAGATTGGCGGACAGTCGGGGAGCTGTTTTTT; CDR3aa: CASSQDWRTVGELFF
j_gene: TRBJ1-3; d_gene: NA; v_gene: TRBV5-1; abundance: few; CDR3nt: TGCGCCAGCAGCTTGGACGCCTACTCTGGAAACACCATATATTTT; CDR3aa: CASSLDAYSGNTIYF
j_gene: TRBJ2-1; d_gene: NA; v_gene: TRBV7-9; abundance: NA; CDR3nt: TGTGCCGGCGAGGGCGGGGAGGACCCTATATCCTACAATGAGCAGTTCTTC; CDR3aa: CAGEGGEDPISYNEQFF
j_gene: TRBJ2-5; d_gene: TRBD2; v_gene: TRBV29-1; abundance: NA; CDR3nt: TGCAGCGCCGAACTAGGACTAGCGGGGGACGGGACCCAGTACTTC; CDR3aa: CSAELGLAGDGTQYF
j_gene: TRBJ1-2; d_gene: TRBD1; v_gene: TRBV7-2; abundance: NA; CDR3nt: TGTGCCAGCAGCCCATCCACAGGGGCTGGCTACACCTTC; CDR3aa: CASSPSTGAGYTF
j_gene: TRBJ2-2; d_gene: NA; v_gene: TRBV19; abundance: NA; CDR3nt: TGTGCCAGTAGTATACCCAAACTAGACCCCCGATCCGGGGAGCTGTTTTTT; CDR3aa: CASSIPKLDPRSGELFF
j_gene: TRBJ2-7; d_gene: TRBD1; v_gene: TRBV19; abundance: NA; CDR3nt: TGTGCCAGTAGCAATACAGGGGCCTACGAGCAGTACTTC; CDR3aa: CASSNTGAYEQYF
j_gene: TRBJ2-1; d_gene: TRBD1; v_gene: TRBV5-1; abundance: NA; CDR3nt: TGCGCCAGCAGCTTGAGGAGAGGACAGGGGGGCGATGAGCAGTTCTTC; CDR3aa: CASSLRRGQGGDEQFF
j_gene: TRBJ2-7; d_gene: NA; v_gene: TRBV4-2; abundance: NA; CDR3nt: TGTGCCAGCAGCTCAGTGGAGCGGACCTACGAGCAGTACTTC; CDR3aa: CASSSVERTYEQYF
j_gene: TRBJ1-1; d_gene: TRBD1; v_gene: TRBV9; abundance: NA; CDR3nt: TGTGCCAGCAGCGCCCCTCGGGCAGGGGGGACTGAAGCTTTCTTT; CDR3aa: CASSAPRAGGTEAFF
j_gene: TRBJ2-3; d_gene: TRBD2; v_gene: TRBV6-1; abundance: NA; CDR3nt: TGTGCCAGCAGGACTAGCGGGGGACCCACAGATACGCAGTATTTT; CDR3aa: CASRTSGGPTDTQYF
j_gene: TRBJ2-7; d_gene: TRBD2; v_gene: TRBV11-2; abundance: NA; CDR3nt: TGTGCCAGCAGTTTCGGACTAGCGGGGGACTACGAGCAGTACTTC; CDR3aa: CASSFGLAGDYEQYF
j_gene: TRBJ1-1; d_gene: NA; v_gene: TRBV6-1; abundance: NA; CDR3nt: TGTGCCAGCAGTGAATTCGGGGGTCGGGACACTGAAGCTTTCTTT; CDR3aa: CASSEFGGRDTEAFF
j_gene: TRBJ1-1; d_gene: NA; v_gene: TRBV7-2; abundance: NA; CDR3nt: TGTGCCAGCAGCTTAGAGGGGTGGGGACACCGATACGGGGACACTGAAGCTTTCTTT; CDR3aa: CASSLEGWGHRYGDTEAFF
j_gene: TRBJ2-7; d_gene: NA; v_gene: TRBV11-2; abundance: NA; CDR3nt: TGTGCCAGCAGCTTACGACAGGTCTACGAGCAGTACTTC; CDR3aa: CASSLRQVYEQYF
j_gene: TRBJ2-7; d_gene: NA; v_gene: TRBV6-1; abundance: NA; CDR3nt: TGTGCCAGCAGTGAAGTTCGGTGGTCCTACGAGCAGTACTTC; CDR3aa: CASSEVRWSYEQYF
j_gene: TRBJ1-2; d_gene: NA; v_gene: TRBV7-2; abundance: few; CDR3nt: TGTGCCAGCAGCTTAGTCCAGGGGCGCGGAGACTATGGCTACACCTTC; CDR3aa: CASSLVQGRGDYGYTF
j_gene: TRBJ1-2; d_gene: NA; v_gene: TRBV9; abundance: NA; CDR3nt: TGTGCCAGCAGCGTAGGCGGGGGGAACTATGGCTACACCTTC; CDR3aa: CASSVGGGNYGYTF
j_gene: TRBJ1-1; d_gene: NA; v_gene: TRBV2; abundance: once; CDR3nt: TGTGCCAGCAAAACTTCAGGATACGAAGCTTTCTTT; CDR3aa: CASKTSGYEAFF
j_gene: TRBJ1-6; d_gene: NA; v_gene: TRBV6-5; abundance: NA; CDR3nt: TGTGCCAGCAGTCCAGCGGTGGGGGGTTCACCCCTCCACTTT; CDR3aa: CASSPAVGGSPLHF
j_gene: TRBJ2-7; d_gene: NA; v_gene: TRBV4-1; abundance: NA; CDR3nt: TGCGCCAGCAGCCAAGATTCACAGTCCTACGAGCAGTACTTC; CDR3aa: CASSQDSQSYEQYF
j_gene: TRBJ2-3; d_gene: NA; v_gene: TRBV5-6; abundance: once; CDR3nt: TGTGCCAGCAGCTTAACAGGGTCGGGCACAACAGATACGCAGTATTTT; CDR3aa: CASSLTGSGTTDTQYF
j_gene: TRBJ1-5; d_gene: NA; v_gene: TRBV7-8; abundance: NA; CDR3nt: TGTGCCAGCAGCCCAGGGAGCCGGGGGGGTCAGCCCCAGCATTTT; CDR3aa: CASSPGSRGGQPQHF
j_gene: TRBJ2-1; d_gene: NA; v_gene: TRBV9; abundance: NA; CDR3nt: TGTGCCAGCAGCGTAGCGGCAGGGCCAAGAAATGAGCAGTTCTTC; CDR3aa: CASSVAAGPRNEQFF
j_gene: TRBJ2-2; d_gene: NA; v_gene: TRBV28; abundance: NA; CDR3nt: TGTGCCAGCAGTTTATTCTCTGGGGAGCTGTTTTTT; CDR3aa: CASSLFSGELFF
j_gene: TRBJ2-7; d_gene: TRBD2; v_gene: TRBV9; abundance: few; CDR3nt: TGTGCCAGCGGGCGGGGGGATTACGAGCAGTACTTC; CDR3aa: CASGRGDYEQYF
j_gene: TRBJ2-4; d_gene: NA; v_gene: TRBV21-1; abundance: NA; CDR3nt: TGTGCCAGCAGCCTCATCTACCTAAAGGACAGGGAACTGGCCAAAAACATTCAGTACTTC; CDR3aa: CASSLIYLKDRELAKNIQYF
j_gene: TRBJ2-6; d_gene: TRBD2; v_gene: TRBV6-1; abundance: NA; CDR3nt: TGTGCCAGCAGTGCGGGACTACAGGTCTCTGGGGCCAACGTCCTGACTTTC; CDR3aa: CASSAGLQVSGANVLTF
j_gene: TRBJ2-3; d_gene: TRBD2; v_gene: TRBV9; abundance: NA; CDR3nt: TGTGCCAGCAGCGTAGCGACTAGCGGGGGACCTAGCACAGATACGCAGTATTTT; CDR3aa: CASSVATSGGPSTDTQYF
j_gene: TRBJ1-5; d_gene: NA; v_gene: TRBV19; abundance: NA; CDR3nt: TGTGCCAGTAGTACTCCAGGGTTTTCTATCAATCAGCCCCAGCATTTT; CDR3aa: CASSTPGFSINQPQHF
j_gene: TRBJ2-1; d_gene: TRBD1; v_gene: TRBV29-1; abundance: NA; CDR3nt: TGCAGCGTTGACCAAACAGGGGACAATGAGCAGTTCTTC; CDR3aa: CSVDQTGDNEQFF
j_gene: TRBJ1-6; d_gene: NA; v_gene: TRBV28; abundance: NA; CDR3nt: TGTGCCAGCACCGAACTCGCAGTCCCGACATCACCCCTCCACTTT; CDR3aa: CASTELAVPTSPLHF
j_gene: TRBJ2-2; d_gene: TRBD2; v_gene: TRBV5-6; abundance: NA; CDR3nt: TGTGCCAGCAGCTTGGGCGGGGGAGGTTACACCGGGGAGCTGTTTTTT; CDR3aa: CASSLGGGGYTGELFF
j_gene: TRBJ2-7; d_gene: TRBD1; v_gene: TRBV18; abundance: few; CDR3nt: TGTGCCAGCTCACAACGCCGGGACAGGGACTACGAGCAGTACTTC; CDR3aa: CASSQRRDRDYEQYF
j_gene: TRBJ2-3; d_gene: NA; v_gene: TRBV29-1; abundance: NA; CDR3nt: TGCAGCGTTGAAGCCCAGGGTGAGCGCACAGATACGCAGTATTTT; CDR3aa: CSVEAQGERTDTQYF
j_gene: TRBJ2-7; d_gene: TRBD2; v_gene: TRBV5-1; abundance: NA; CDR3nt: TGCGCCTCCGGAGCGGGGGTCCGCTACGAGCAGTACTTC; CDR3aa: CASGAGVRYEQYF